What follows describes a single TCR beta chain. When the RNA was reverse transcribed, random hexamers were used with an input of roughly 0.45 to 1 ug. TCRdb reprocessed the immunoSEQ multiplex PCR reads via MiXCR and lists one record per CDR3 protein. The data show 150,000 to 200,000 distinct CDR3 sequences, approximately 95% seen once. Sequencing of TCR beta was carried out in blood CD8+ and CD4+ T cells. The sample belongs to a study of CD8 T cells in Susac syndrome. The sequence derives from a human donor with multiple sclerosis. What was sequenced was CD4+ T cells from PBMCs.

This CDR3 reads CASSYSGGQNYGYTF. As DNA, the CDR3 is TGTGCCAGCAGTTACTCTGGGGGACAGAACTATGGCTACACCTTC. The J gene is TRBJ1-2, the V gene TRBV6-5, with 7 bases aligning to TRBD1. The germline CDR1 and CDR2 sequences are MNHEY and SVGAGI. CDR3 length equals 15 residues. Trimming took 0 bases from V and 2 from J; bases not matched to a gene: 3.